This T cell receptor beta chain was documented in a study of read filtering for tumor transcriptome and immune sequencing. Turning to the study itself: Whole-transcriptome libraries were prepared after DNase treatment. RNA-seq yielded only about 75 to 1,300 TCR reads, IR-seq about 3.5 to 11 million.

Bone marrow was sampled from every patient at the time of active disease. Looked up from germline, CDR1 is LGHDT and CDR2 is YNNKEL (reference sequence). V was shortened by 4 bases and J by 8 bases, with 21 bases between the two germline ends. This CDR3 is 16 amino acids long. By frequency in the sample, this clonotype is medium-sized. From approximately 400 ng of RNA, a library with molecular barcoded alpha/delta and beta/gamma adaptors was made. A single record per CDR3 protein comes from TCRdb applying MiXCR to the reads. The table has 40,000 to 50,000 distinct CDR3 sequences, around 15% seen once.

The specimen sequenced was a population of CD138-negative cells sorted from bone marrow. The chain joins TRBV3-1 to TRBJ2-1; D gene unclear. The TCR was taken from a donor at least 40 years old with multiple myeloma. The CDR3 reads CASSRRPPAALDEQFF. In DNA, the CDR3 is TGTGCCAGCAGCCGACGGCCCCCCGCAGCTCTCGATGAGCAGTTCTTC.